This T cell receptor (beta chain) stems from a study of blood T cell repertoires in COVID-19 (dated by TCRdb to about 2020). About the investigation overall: Collaborator samples came from the United States, Italy and Spain and covered acute and convalescent phases of COVID-19. The prospective study material was composed of cDNA or gDNA derived from T cells, B-cell-depleted T cells, or PBMCs. The dataset comprised deeply sampled blood TCRbeta repertoires from subjects exposed to, actively infected with, or recovered from COVID-19. The repertoires were released in a freely available public database intended as a resource for research on the immune response to SARS-CoV-2. Samples were obtained from the ongoing ImmuneRACE study (first 160 participants) and from 1,000 to 1,500 subjects provided by 6 global collaborators. Sample metadata almost always included a de-identified subject ID, COVID-19 status, age in years and sex. Where HLA class I and class II types were available, the types were taken from metadata supplied by the sample provider, not from assay-based typing.

What the study reported, not specific to this receptor: The quantity of clinical and demographic metadata differed by source and by participant and was supplied without curation.

Samples from volunteer blood donors who had recovered from COVID-19 were contributed by a second Seattle source. Whole blood was collected in K2EDTA tubes by collaborating institutions according to the institutions' own protocols. For TCRbeta analysis, collaborator samples were shipped as frozen whole blood, as isolated PBMCs, or as DNA extracted from either sample type. From cysteine to phenylalanine, the CDR3 is 13 amino acids long. Only the CDR3 region is kept as DNA, spanning 39 bases read in frame from base 1. CDR1 and CDR2 (GTSNPN, SVGIG) derive from the germline V gene (reference sequence). The germline ends are 13 bases apart after V is trimmed by 2 bases and J by 6 bases. On this clone: The antigen this receptor binds is unknown. No base-level quality is on record; no much larger clone is a single base apart.

The immunoSEQ Assay, a bias-controlled multiplex PCR, was used to amplify TCRbeta CDR3 regions from genomic DNA. Per the original workflow: The number of nucleated cells in each sample was estimated by amplification of reference gene primers within the assay. Sequence reads were collapsed and filtered to measure the absolute abundance of every unique TCRbeta CDR3 rearrangement. Productive Simpson clonality was computed per sample as the square root of Simpson's diversity index over productive rearrangements. TCRdb took over this immuneACCESS table, retaining in-frame rearrangements with V and J assigned. Such tables are incomplete; in checked studies, under half of the missing clones stem from an unresolved V gene, and the remainder is unexplained. The V and J calls and clone size were taken over from that table, and D and trimming were inferred from the DNA. A total of some 300,000 clones appear in this sample, approximately 90% of them only once. 6.9% of the sample rests with the top ten.

The chain uses TRBV30 and TRBJ1-2; D gene: possibly TRBD1, on 5 matching bases. This receptor was taken from a woman aged 25 to 39 who had recovered from COVID-19. Sequenced material: peripheral blood. The DNA sequence is given as TGTGCCTGGAGTTATACTCAGGGAAATGGCTACACCTTC. This is translated as CAWSYTQGNGYTF.